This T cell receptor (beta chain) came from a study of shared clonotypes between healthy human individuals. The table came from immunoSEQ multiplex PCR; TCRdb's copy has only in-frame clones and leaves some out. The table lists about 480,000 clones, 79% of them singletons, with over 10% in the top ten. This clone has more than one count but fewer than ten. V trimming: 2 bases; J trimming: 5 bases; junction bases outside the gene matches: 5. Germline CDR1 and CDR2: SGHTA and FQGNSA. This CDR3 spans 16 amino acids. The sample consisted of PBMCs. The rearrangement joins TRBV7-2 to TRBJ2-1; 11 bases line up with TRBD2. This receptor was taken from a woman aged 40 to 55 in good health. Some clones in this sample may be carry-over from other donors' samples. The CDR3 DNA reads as TGTGCCAGCAGCTTATTCTCGGGACTAGCGGACAATGAGCAGTTCTTC. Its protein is CASSLFSGLADNEQFF. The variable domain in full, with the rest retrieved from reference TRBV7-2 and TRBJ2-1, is GAGVSQSPSNKVTEKGKDVELRCDPISGHTALYWYRQSLGQGLEFLIYFQGNSAPDKSGLPSDRFSAERTGGSVSTLTIQRTQQEDSAVYLCASSLFSGLADNEQFFGPGTRLTVL.